The clone carrying this T cell receptor (beta chain) showed up many times. The germline V gene has CDR1 SGHVS and CDR2 FNYEAQ. Trimming removed 1 base at V and 10 bases at J, with 11 bases between. CDR3 size: 14 residues. The data belong to a study of prognosis after radiotherapy for stage I lung cancer. For the study at large: Whereas some 13 patients had adenocarcinoma, squamous cell carcinoma was the tumor in 6 or 7.

Genomic DNA served as the source from which two-round multiplex PCR generated TCR beta CDR3 amplicons. Primers specific to each TRBV and TRBJ gene were used in first-round PCR. TCRdb reprocessed the multiplex PCR reads with MiXCR, giving one entry per CDR3 protein. This sample has 30,000 or so distinct CDR3 sequences, with approximately 39% found just once. This clonotype was sampled from a donor aged 50 or older with non-small cell lung cancer. The source material was PBMCs, sampled before or after stereotactic body radiation therapy (not recorded which). The chain has TRBV7-6 and TRBJ1-6; no clear D. CDR3 DNA: TGTGCCAGCAGCTTAGAAGGGAGAAGCTCACCCCTCCACTTT. As protein: CASSLEGRSSPLHF.